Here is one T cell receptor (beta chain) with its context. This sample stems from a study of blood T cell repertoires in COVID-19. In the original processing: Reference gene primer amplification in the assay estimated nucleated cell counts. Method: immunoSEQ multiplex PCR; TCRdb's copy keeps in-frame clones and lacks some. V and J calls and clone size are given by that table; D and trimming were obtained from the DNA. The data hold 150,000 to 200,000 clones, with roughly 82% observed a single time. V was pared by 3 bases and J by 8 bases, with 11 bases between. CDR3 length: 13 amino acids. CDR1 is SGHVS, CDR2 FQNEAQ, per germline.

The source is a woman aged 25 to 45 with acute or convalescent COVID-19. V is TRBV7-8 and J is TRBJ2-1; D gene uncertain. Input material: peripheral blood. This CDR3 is CASSFRSLDEQFF. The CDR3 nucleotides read TGTGCCAGCAGCTTTCGGTCGTTGGATGAGCAGTTCTTC.